This TCR beta chain derives from a study of graft-versus-host responses after intestinal transplantation. TCRdb keeps only in-frame clones here, not all; method: immunoSEQ multiplex PCR. The sample carries 5,500 to 6,500 clones, 22% recorded once. Study-level results: HvG clone declines early post-transplant were associated with peak circulating GvH levels.

V shed 1 base and J shed 5 bases, with 5 bases lying between them. The CDR3 is 12 residues long. Germline-derived CDR1 and CDR2 are LNHNV and YYDKDF (reference sequence). This clone is deemed medium-sized. The clonotype was recovered from a human patient who was an organ donor for intestinal transplantation. Sample: alloreactive CD4+ T cells from a mixed lymphocyte reaction culture, taken before transplantation. The sample's subset: CFSE-low proliferating T cells sorted from roughly six-day pre-transplant mixed lymphocyte reaction (GvH or HvG direction). The V gene is TRBV15, the J gene TRBJ2-5; no reliable D call. The chain's CDR3 is CATSRVAETQYF. As DNA, the CDR3 is TGTGCCACCAGCAGAGTTGCTGAGACCCAGTACTTC.